A selection of T cell receptor beta chains follows, all from one sample in a study of T cell repertoires in cytomegalovirus infection. These receptors' targets are unknown. One entry per CDR3 protein, called by TCRdb with MiXCR from the reads. Counted here are 150,000 or so distinct CDR3 sequences, approximately 30% occurring once; the ten biggest clones make up around 50%. Sequenced here: CD8+ T cells from cultured PBMCs, sampled from culture after CMV antigen stimulation. These receptors all stem from a human donor in good health (CMV status not recorded). Some clones in this sample may be carry-over from other donors' samples. CDR3s include the opening cysteine and the closing phenylalanine or tryptophan. A D gene is named only where the DNA matches it firmly. Some rows have no size entry. The others give once, few or many, or a class for an expanded clone.

V	D	J	size	CDR3	DNA
TRBV2	.	TRBJ2-1	.	CASSDGQYNEQFF	TGTGCCAGCAGTGACGGCCAGTACAATGAGCAGTTCTTC
TRBV2	.	TRBJ2-7	few	CASSAGSYSYEQYF	TGTGCCAGCAGTGCAGGGTCTTACTCCTACGAGCAGTACTTC
TRBV6-2/TRBV6-3	TRBD1	TRBJ2-2	.	CASRDRGTGELFF	TGTGCCAGCAGGGACAGGGGAACCGGGGAGCTGTTTTTT
TRBV12-3/TRBV12-4	TRBD1	TRBJ2-7	once	CASRRTGNTYEQYF	TGTGCCAGCAGACGGACAGGCAATACCTACGAGCAGTACTTC
TRBV6-6	.	TRBJ1-4	once	CASSYGEGGEKLFF	TGTGCCAGCAGTTACGGGGAGGGTGGCGAAAAACTGTTTTTT
TRBV11-1	TRBD2	TRBJ2-5	few	CASSPGTSGGANKKETQYF	TGTGCCAGCAGCCCGGGGACTAGCGGGGGGGCGAATAAGAAAGAGACCCAGTACTTC
TRBV6-1	.	TRBJ2-5	few	CASSDGGRKGETQYF	TGTGCCAGCAGTGATGGGGGCCGAAAGGGAGAGACCCAGTACTTC
TRBV6-2/TRBV6-3	.	TRBJ1-1	many	CASRTSLNTEAFF	TGTGCCAGCAGAACATCTTTGAACACTGAAGCTTTCTTT
TRBV20-1	.	TRBJ2-5	many	CSVGWSGTQYF	TGCAGTGTGGGGTGGTCGGGGACCCAGTACTTC
TRBV4-2	.	TRBJ2-5	few	CASSQEAPESSLAPETQYF	TGTGCCAGCAGCCAAGAGGCCCCGGAAAGCTCGCTCGCGCCAGAGACCCAGTACTTC
TRBV2	.	TRBJ2-7	few	CASSEAPYSNYEQYF	TGTGCCAGCAGTGAAGCTCCCTACAGTAACTACGAGCAGTACTTC
TRBV6-2/TRBV6-3	TRBD1	TRBJ1-2	.	CASTPAPGQGALGYTF	TGTGCCAGCACCCCGGCCCCGGGACAGGGGGCTCTAGGCTACACCTTC
TRBV7-6	.	TRBJ1-1	.	CASSLESSSAEAFF	TGTGCCAGCAGCTTAGAAAGTAGCTCGGCTGAAGCTTTCTTT
TRBV15	.	TRBJ1-1	many	CATSRDLRVTEAFF	TGTGCCACCAGCAGAGATCTACGTGTAACTGAAGCTTTCTTT
TRBV2	.	TRBJ1-4	few	CASCVSEESNEKLFF	TGTGCCAGCTGCGTCAGCGAGGAGTCTAATGAAAAACTGTTTTTT
TRBV6-6	.	TRBJ2-7	.	CASNVYVGAHEQYF	TGTGCCAGCAATGTATACGTCGGCGCCCACGAGCAGTACTTC
TRBV7-6	TRBD1	TRBJ2-5	.	CASSLADRQETQYF	TGTGCCAGCAGCTTAGCGGACAGGCAAGAGACCCAGTACTTC
TRBV6-1	TRBD1	TRBJ2-7	.	CASSKTGFNEQYF	TGTGCCAGCAGTAAGACAGGGTTCAACGAGCAGTACTTC
TRBV20-1	TRBD2	TRBJ2-2	.	CSAGLAGISDTGELFF	TGCAGCGCGGGACTAGCGGGGATCTCGGACACCGGGGAGCTGTTTTTT
TRBV5-1	.	TRBJ1-2	few	CASSWTPSGDYTF	TGCGCCAGCAGCTGGACACCATCGGGTGACTACACCTTC
TRBV7-2	.	TRBJ2-7	.	CASSLVGFSYEQYF	TGTGCCAGCAGCTTAGTAGGATTCTCCTACGAGCAGTACTTC
TRBV27	.	TRBJ2-1	.	CASLSVPGEQFF	TGTGCCAGCCTAAGCGTCCCGGGTGAGCAGTTCTTC
TRBV19	TRBD1	TRBJ1-1	.	CASSIVWGQGEYTEAFF	TGTGCCAGTAGTATAGTCTGGGGACAGGGGGAATATACTGAAGCTTTCTTT
TRBV6-4	.	TRBJ1-2	many	CASSDGQNIDGYTF	TGTGCCAGCAGTGACGGACAGAACATCGATGGCTACACCTTC
TRBV19	.	TRBJ2-4	.	CASRTGNIQYF	TGTGCCAGTAGGACAGGAAACATTCAGTACTTC
TRBV9	.	TRBJ1-6	few	CASSPEDIYNSPLHF	TGTGCCAGCAGCCCAGAGGACATCTATAATTCACCCCTCCACTTT
TRBV7-8	TRBD1	TRBJ1-2	.	CASSLFGQGDRDGYTF	TGTGCCAGCAGCTTATTCGGACAGGGGGATCGGGATGGCTACACCTTC
TRBV29-1	TRBD2	TRBJ2-7	few	CSVSSGGAGSYEQYF	TGCAGCGTTTCTAGCGGGGGGGCCGGATCCTACGAGCAGTACTTC
TRBV12-3/TRBV12-4	.	TRBJ1-2	.	CASSLSGPSYGYTF	TGTGCCAGCAGTCTGTCAGGCCCCAGCTATGGCTACACCTTC
TRBV2	.	TRBJ2-7	.	CASIRRSYEQYF	TGTGCCAGCATTCGGAGGTCCTACGAGCAGTACTTC
TRBV28	TRBD2	TRBJ2-7	once	CASSWLTSGGYEQYF	TGTGCCAGCAGTTGGTTGACTAGCGGGGGATACGAGCAGTACTTC
TRBV28	.	TRBJ1-1	few	CASSLPGDPEAFF	TGTGCCAGCAGTTTACCAGGGGACCCTGAAGCTTTCTTT
TRBV2	.	TRBJ2-7	.	CASGGPSYEQYF	TGTGCCAGCGGGGGACCGTCCTACGAGCAGTACTTC
TRBV27	.	TRBJ1-1	few	CASSWEGDTEAFF	TGTGCCAGCAGTTGGGAGGGAGACACTGAAGCTTTCTTT
TRBV2	.	TRBJ1-1	many	CASSDLRAGVRNTEAFF	TGTGCCAGCAGTGATTTAAGGGCCGGTGTCAGAAACACTGAAGCTTTCTTT
TRBV11-2	.	TRBJ2-1	.	CASSWGSHNEQFF	TGTGCCAGCAGCTGGGGATCACACAATGAGCAGTTCTTC
TRBV20-1	.	TRBJ1-5	.	CSARGGSVSNQPQHF	TGCAGTGCTAGAGGTGGGAGCGTCAGCAATCAGCCCCAGCATTTT
TRBV27	TRBD1	TRBJ1-6	few	CASSLLYRGPTPGYNSPLHF	TGTGCCAGCAGTCTCCTTTACAGGGGGCCCACTCCGGGCTATAATTCACCCCTCCACTTT
TRBV27	TRBD1	TRBJ2-7	many	CASSLGGQGFYEQYF	TGTGCCAGCAGTTTAGGAGGACAGGGGTTCTACGAGCAGTACTTC
TRBV7-6	.	TRBJ2-2	many	CASSLSATGELFF	TGTGCCAGCAGCTTATCGGCCACCGGGGAGCTGTTTTTT
TRBV7-9	.	TRBJ2-1	.	CASSPRGDPGEQFF	TGTGCCAGCAGCCCAAGGGGCGACCCGGGTGAGCAGTTCTTC
TRBV5-6	TRBD1	TRBJ2-1	many	CASSTGGPEQFF	TGTGCCAGCTCCACAGGGGGCCCGGAGCAGTTCTTC
TRBV6-1	.	TRBJ1-6	.	CASHLQGRNSPLHF	TGTGCCAGCCATCTTCAGGGGAGAAATTCACCCCTCCACTTT
TRBV9	.	TRBJ1-3	.	CASSPRGAEVAGNTIYF	TGTGCCAGCAGCCCTCGGGGGGCAGAGGTGGCTGGAAACACCATATATTTT
TRBV7-6	TRBD1	TRBJ1-4	many	CASSLGQGGQNEKLFF	TGTGCCAGCAGCCTGGGACAGGGCGGGCAAAATGAAAAACTGTTTTTT
TRBV19	TRBD1	TRBJ1-3	few	CASSFLPGQQVGNTIYF	TGTGCCAGTAGTTTTCTACCGGGACAGCAAGTCGGAAACACCATATATTTT
TRBV7-9	TRBD1	TRBJ1-1	.	CASRRTGGRNTEAFF	TGTGCCAGCAGAAGGACAGGGGGCCGGAACACTGAAGCTTTCTTT
TRBV12-3/TRBV12-4	.	TRBJ1-2	.	CASGPGPRSYGYTF	TGTGCCAGCGGCCCGGGTCCCCGGTCCTATGGCTACACCTTC